This TCR beta chain was found in a study of cytomegalovirus exposure and HLA in healthy donors. CDR3 size: 14 residues. Germline CDR1 reads SGHRS; CDR2 reads YFSETQ. The ends were cut back, 5 bases at V and 0 bases at J, with 10 bases in the middle. General study points: In an earlier analysis, most TCR beta V segments were productive about 90% or about 30% of the time.

Primers for the PCR totalled 60 Vbeta and 13 Jbeta. The data were produced by immunoSEQ multiplex PCR, yet TCRdb's version contains in-frame clones alone and is incomplete. Of roughly 99,000 clones in the sample, about 74% were seen once. A word on this clone: Its antigen is not known.

Source material: PBMCs. This TCR derives from a woman aged 35 to 49 in good health and CMV-seropositive. The genes are TRBV5-1 and TRBJ2-3; D perhaps matches TRBD2 (6 bases). CDR3 residues: CASRGGSSTDTQYF. CDR3 DNA sequence: TGCGCCAGCAGGGGAGGCAGCAGCACAGATACGCAGTATTTT. Complete variable domain (other parts from reference TRBV5-1 and TRBJ2-3): KAGVTQTPRYLIKTRGQQVTLSCSPISGHRSVSWYQQTPGQGLQFLFEYFSETQRNKGNFPGRFSGRQFSNSRSEMNVSTLELGDSALYLCASRGGSSTDTQYFGPGTRLTVL.